This T cell receptor (beta chain) originates from a study of molecular identifiers for immune sequencing clone quantification. Overall study results and limits: More than 97% of effector molecules, versus under 1% of naive-cell molecules, belonged to clones above 20 RNA copies.

The sample holds one count of this clonotype. Antigen: not known. A read error may explain this, as a much larger clone is one base away. V lost 6 bases and J lost 0, with 18 bases in between. The CDR3 loop spans 16 amino acids. MiXCR was run by TCRdb on the PCR reads, yielding one entry per CDR3 protein. The sample carries hundreds of thousands of distinct CDR3 sequences, less than 30% recorded once. This chain links TRBV12-3 or TRBV12-4 with TRBJ2-7, with a possible D match to TRBD1 (6 bases). The receptor comes from a human donor in good health. Some libraries in this study had Jurkat cell RNA spiked in. Sequencing was performed on naive CD8+ T cells from blood, with Jurkat cell RNA spiked in. Subset defined: FACS-sorted CD8+CD4-CCR7+CD45RA+ naive T cells. CDR3 nucleotides: TGTGCCAGCAGCACAACTCGGGACATAGGCTCCTACGAGCAGTACTTC. It translates to CASSTTRDIGSYEQYF.